The sequence of this TCR beta chain was determined in a study of T cell responses to AZD1222 COVID-19 vaccine. General observations from the study: When two AZD1222 doses had been given, Spike-specific TCR breadth and depth rose. A mostly white British donor set with more females was recruited, and clonal diversity was possibly underestimated. Targets within unmutated variant regions were reportedly found for nearly half of spike-specific TCRs.

The ends lost 3 bases at V and 5 bases at J; junction bases unmatched: 3. CDR1 is MNHEY, CDR2 SMNVEV, per germline (reference sequence). The CDR3 consists of 14 residues. The method was immunoSEQ multiplex PCR; TCRdb's version includes in-frame clones alone and lacks a portion of them. The profile shows some 86,000 clones, 92% of them singletons. This clone was detected only once. Antigen specificity is unknown. V is TRBV27 and J is TRBJ2-1; TRBD2 agrees at 8 bases. The starting material was peripheral blood, obtained on day 0 of AZD1222 vaccination. The sequence was collected from an adult in good health. The CDR3 sequence is CASSLTSVHNEQFF. The CDR3 DNA is TGTGCCAGCAGTTTGACTAGCGTCCACAATGAGCAGTTCTTC.